This TCR beta chain was recorded in a study of blood T cell repertoires in COVID-19. The assay was immunoSEQ multiplex PCR, and TCRdb's table has in-frame clones only and misses some. The sample records some 29,000 clones, approximately 88% being singletons. This clone was counted only a few times. This sequence was found in a human donor in a cohort sampled during active COVID-19. The sequenced material came from peripheral blood.

The chain's CDR3 is CASSLVQGGSGELFF. Here the CDR3 DNA reads TGTGCCAGCAGCTTAGTCCAGGGCGGATCCGGGGAGCTGTTTTTT. The chain recombines TRBV11-2 with TRBJ2-2; TRBD1 might be the D (5 bases). CDR1 SGHAT and CDR2 FQNNGV come from the germline V gene. Between the trimmed V and J ends, which lost 1 base and 6 bases, there was a span of 12 bases. The CDR3 is made up of 15 amino acids.